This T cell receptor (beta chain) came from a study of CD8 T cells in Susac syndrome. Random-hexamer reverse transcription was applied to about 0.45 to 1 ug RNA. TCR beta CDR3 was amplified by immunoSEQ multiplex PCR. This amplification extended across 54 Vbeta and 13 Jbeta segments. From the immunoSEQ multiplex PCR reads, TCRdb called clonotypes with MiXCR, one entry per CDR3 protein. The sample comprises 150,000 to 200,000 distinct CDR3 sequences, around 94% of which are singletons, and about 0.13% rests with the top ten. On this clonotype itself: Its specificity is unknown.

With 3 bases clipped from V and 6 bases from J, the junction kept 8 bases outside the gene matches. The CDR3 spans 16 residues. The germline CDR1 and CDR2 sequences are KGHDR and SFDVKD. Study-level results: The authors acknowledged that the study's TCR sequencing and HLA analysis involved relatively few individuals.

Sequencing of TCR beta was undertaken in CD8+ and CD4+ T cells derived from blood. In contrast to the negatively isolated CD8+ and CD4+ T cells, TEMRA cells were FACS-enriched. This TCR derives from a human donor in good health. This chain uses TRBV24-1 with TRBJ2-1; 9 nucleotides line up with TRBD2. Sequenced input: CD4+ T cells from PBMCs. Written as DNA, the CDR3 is TGTGCCACCAGTGATCCCGCGGGGGGGCCGGGCAATGAGCAGTTCTTC. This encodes CATSDPAGGPGNEQFF.